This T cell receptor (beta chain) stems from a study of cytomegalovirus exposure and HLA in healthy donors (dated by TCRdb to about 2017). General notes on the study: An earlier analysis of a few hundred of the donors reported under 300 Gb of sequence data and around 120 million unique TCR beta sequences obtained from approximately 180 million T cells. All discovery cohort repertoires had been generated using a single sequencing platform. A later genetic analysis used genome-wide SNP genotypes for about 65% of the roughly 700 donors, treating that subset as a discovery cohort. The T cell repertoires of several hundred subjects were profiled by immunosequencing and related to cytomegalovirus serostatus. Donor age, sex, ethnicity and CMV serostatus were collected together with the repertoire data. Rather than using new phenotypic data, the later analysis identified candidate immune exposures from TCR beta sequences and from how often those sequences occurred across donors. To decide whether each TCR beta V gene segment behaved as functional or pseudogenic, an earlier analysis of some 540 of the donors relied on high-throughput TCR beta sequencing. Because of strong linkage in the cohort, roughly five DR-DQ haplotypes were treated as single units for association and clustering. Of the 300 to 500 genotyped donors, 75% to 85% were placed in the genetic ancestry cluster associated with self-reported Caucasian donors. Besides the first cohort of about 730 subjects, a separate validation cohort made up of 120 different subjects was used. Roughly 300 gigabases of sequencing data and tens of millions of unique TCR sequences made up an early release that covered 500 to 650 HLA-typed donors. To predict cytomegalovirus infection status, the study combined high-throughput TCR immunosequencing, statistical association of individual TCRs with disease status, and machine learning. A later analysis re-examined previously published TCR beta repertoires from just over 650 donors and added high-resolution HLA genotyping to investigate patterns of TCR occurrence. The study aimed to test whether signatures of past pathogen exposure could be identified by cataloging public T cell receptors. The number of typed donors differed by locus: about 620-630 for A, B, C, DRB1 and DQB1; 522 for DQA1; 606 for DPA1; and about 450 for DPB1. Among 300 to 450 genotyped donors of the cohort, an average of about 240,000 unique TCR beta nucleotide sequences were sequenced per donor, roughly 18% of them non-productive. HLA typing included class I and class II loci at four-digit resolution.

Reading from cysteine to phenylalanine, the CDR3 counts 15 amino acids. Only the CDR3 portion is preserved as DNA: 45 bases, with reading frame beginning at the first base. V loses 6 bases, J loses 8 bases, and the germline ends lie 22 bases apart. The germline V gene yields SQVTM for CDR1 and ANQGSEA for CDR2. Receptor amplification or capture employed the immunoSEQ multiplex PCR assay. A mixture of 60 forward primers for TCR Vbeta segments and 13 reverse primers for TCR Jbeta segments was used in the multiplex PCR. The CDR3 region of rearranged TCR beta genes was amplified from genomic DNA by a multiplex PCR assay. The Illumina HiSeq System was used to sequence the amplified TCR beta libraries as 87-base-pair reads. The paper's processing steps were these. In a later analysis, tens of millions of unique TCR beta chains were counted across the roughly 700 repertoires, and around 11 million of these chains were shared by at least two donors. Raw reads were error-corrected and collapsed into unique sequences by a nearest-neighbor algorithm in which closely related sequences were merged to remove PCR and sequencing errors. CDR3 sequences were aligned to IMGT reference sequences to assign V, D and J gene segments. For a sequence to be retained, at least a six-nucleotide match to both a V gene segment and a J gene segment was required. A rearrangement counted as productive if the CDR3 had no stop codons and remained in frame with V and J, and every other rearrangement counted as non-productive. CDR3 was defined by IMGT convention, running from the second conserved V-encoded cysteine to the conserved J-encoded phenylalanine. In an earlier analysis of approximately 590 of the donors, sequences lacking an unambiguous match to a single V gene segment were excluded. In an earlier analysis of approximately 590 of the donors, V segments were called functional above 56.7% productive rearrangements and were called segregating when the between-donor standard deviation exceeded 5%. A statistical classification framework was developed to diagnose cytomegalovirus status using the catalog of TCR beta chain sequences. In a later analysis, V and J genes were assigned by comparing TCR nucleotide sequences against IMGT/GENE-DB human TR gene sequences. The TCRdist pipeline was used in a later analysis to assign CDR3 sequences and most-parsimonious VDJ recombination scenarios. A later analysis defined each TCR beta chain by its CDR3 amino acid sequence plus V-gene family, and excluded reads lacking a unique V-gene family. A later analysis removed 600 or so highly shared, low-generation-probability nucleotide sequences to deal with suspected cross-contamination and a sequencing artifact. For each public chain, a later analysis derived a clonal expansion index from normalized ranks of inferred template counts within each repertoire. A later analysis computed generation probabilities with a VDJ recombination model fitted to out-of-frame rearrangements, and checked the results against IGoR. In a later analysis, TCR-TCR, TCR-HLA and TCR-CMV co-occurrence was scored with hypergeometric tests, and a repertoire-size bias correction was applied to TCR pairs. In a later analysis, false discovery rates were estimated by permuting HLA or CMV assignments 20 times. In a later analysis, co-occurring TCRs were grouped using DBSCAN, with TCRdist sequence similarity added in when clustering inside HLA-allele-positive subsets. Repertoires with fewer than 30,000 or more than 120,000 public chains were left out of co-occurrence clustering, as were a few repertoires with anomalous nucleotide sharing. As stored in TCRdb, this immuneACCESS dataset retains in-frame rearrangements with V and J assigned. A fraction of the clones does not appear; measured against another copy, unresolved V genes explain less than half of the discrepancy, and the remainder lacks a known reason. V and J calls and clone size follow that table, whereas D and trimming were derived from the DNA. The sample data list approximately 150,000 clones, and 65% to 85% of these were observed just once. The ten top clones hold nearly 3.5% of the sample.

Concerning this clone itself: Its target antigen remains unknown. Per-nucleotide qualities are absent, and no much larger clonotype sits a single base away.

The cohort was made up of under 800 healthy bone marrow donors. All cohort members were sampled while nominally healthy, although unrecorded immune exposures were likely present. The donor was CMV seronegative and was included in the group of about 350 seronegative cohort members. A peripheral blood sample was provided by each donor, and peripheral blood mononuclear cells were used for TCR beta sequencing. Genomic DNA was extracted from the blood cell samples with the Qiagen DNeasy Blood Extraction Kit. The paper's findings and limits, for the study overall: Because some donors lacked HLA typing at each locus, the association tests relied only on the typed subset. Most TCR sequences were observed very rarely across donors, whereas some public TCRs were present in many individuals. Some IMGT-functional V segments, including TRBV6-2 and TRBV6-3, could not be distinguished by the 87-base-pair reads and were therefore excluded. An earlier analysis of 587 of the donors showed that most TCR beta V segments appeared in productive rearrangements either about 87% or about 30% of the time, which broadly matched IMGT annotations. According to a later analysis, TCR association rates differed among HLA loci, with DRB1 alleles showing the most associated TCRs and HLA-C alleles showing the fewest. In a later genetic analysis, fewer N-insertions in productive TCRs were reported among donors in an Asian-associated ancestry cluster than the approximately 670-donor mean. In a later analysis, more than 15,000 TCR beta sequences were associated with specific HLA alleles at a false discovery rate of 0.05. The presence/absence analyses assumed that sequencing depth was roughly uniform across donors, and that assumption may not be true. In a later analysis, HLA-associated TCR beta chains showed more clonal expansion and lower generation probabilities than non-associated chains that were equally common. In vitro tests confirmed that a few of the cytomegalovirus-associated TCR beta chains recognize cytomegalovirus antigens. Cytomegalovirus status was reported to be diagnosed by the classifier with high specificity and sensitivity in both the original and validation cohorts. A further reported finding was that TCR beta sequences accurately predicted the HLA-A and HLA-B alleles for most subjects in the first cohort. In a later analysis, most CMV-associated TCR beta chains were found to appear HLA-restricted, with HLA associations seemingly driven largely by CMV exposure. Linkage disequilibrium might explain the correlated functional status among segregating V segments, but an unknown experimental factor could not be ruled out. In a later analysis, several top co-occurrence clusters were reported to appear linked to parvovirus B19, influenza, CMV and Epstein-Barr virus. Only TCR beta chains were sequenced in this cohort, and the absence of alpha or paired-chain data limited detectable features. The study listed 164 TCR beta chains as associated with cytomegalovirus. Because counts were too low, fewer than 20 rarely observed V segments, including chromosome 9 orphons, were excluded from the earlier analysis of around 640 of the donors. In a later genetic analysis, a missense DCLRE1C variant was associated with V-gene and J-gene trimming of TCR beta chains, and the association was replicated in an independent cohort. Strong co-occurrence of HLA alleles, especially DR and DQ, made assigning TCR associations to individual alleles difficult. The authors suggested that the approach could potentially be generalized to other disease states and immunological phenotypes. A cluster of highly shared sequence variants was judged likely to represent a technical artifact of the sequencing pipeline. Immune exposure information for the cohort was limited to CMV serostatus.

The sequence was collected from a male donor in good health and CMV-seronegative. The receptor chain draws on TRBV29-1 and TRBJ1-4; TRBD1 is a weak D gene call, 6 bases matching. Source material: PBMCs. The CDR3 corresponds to CSVYITGPLKEKLFF. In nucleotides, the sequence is TGCAGCGTGTATATAACAGGGCCACTAAAGGAAAAACTGTTTTTT.